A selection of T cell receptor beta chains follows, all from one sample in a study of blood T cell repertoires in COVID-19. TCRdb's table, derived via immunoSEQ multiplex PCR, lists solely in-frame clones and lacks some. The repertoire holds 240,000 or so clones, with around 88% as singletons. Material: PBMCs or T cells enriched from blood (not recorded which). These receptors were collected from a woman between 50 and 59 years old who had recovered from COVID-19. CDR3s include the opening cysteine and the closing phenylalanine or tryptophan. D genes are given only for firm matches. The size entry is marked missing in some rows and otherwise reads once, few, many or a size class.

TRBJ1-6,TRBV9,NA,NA,TGTGCCAGCAGCCCCCCCGGGCCCCGGGGTTCACCCCTCCACTTT,CASSPPGPRGSPLHF
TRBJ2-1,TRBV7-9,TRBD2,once,TGTGCCAAAACAGCTCTGGGGACTAGCTCCTACAATGAGCAGTTCTTC,CAKTALGTSSYNEQFF
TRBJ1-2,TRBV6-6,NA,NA,TGTGCCAGCAGTTTGGAGGGTTGGGGTGGCTACACCTTC,CASSLEGWGGYTF
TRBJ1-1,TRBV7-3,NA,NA,TGTGCCAGCAGAGAGACTTGGAACACTGAAGCTTTCTTT,CASRETWNTEAFF
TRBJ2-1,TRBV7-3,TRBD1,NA,TGTGCCAGCAGCTTCCGGACAGGGGGGAATGAGCAGTTCTTC,CASSFRTGGNEQFF
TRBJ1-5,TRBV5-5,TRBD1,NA,TGTGCCAGCAGCTTGTCTGTGAGGACAGGGGAGCAGCCCCAGCATTTT,CASSLSVRTGEQPQHF
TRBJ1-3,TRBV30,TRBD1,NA,TGTGCCTGGAGTGTAGGCGGGACAGGTGGAAACACCATATATTTT,CAWSVGGTGGNTIYF
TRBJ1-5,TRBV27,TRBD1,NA,TGTGCCAGCAGGGGACAGGGGTACGATCAGCCCCAGCATTTT,CASRGQGYDQPQHF
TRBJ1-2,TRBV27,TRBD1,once,TGTGCCAGCAGTTTATTGACAGGGTTGACAGAGATGGATGGCTACACCTTC,CASSLLTGLTEMDGYTF
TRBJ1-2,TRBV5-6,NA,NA,TGTGCCAGCAGCTTGGGGCAGGGGTCCTATGGCTACACCTTC,CASSLGQGSYGYTF
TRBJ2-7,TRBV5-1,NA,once,TGCGCCAGCAGCTTCGGGGATCAGGACGAGCAGTACTTC,CASSFGDQDEQYF
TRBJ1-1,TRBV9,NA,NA,TGTGCCAGCAGCGTAGCAGGAACCGCAGTGAACACTGAAGCTTTCTTT,CASSVAGTAVNTEAFF
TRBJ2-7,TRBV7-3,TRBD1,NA,TGTGCCAGCAGCCTACAGGGGCCTGTTGCCTCCGAGCAGTACTTC,CASSLQGPVASEQYF
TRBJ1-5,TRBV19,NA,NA,TGTGCCAGCACTCCCGGGAGGGGGCAGCCCCAGCATTTT,CASTPGRGQPQHF
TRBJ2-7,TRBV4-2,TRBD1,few,TGTGCCAGCAGCCACCCGGGACAGACTTACGAGCAGTACTTC,CASSHPGQTYEQYF